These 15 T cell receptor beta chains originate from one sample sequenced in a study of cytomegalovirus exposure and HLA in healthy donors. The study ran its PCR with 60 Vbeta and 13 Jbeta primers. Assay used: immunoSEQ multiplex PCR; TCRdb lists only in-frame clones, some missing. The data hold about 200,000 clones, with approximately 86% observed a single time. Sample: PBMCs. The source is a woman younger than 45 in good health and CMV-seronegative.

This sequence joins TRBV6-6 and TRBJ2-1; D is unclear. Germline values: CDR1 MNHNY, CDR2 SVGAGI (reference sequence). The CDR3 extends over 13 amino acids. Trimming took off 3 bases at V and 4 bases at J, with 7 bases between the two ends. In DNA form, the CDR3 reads TGTGCCAGCAGTTATGAGGATTACAATGAGCAGTTCTTC. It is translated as CASSYEDYNEQFF.

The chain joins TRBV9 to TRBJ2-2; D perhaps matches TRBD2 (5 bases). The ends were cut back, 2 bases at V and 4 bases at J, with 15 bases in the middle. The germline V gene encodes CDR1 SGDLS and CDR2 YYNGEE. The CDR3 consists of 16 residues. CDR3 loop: CASSVRAGRSTGELFF. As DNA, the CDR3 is TGTGCCAGCAGCGTGAGGGCTGGCAGAAGCACCGGGGAGCTGTTTTTT.

CDR3 in DNA: TGCGCCAGCAGCTTGGGACTAGCGGGAGCGGAGACCCAGTACTTC. Its translation: CASSLGLAGAETQYF. V and J are TRBV5-1 and TRBJ2-5, with 12 positions matching TRBD2. The CDR3 consists of 15 residues. Germline V gene data show CDR1 as SGHRS and CDR2 as YFSETQ. Trimming removed 0 bases from V and 5 bases from J; junction bases left unmatched: 2.

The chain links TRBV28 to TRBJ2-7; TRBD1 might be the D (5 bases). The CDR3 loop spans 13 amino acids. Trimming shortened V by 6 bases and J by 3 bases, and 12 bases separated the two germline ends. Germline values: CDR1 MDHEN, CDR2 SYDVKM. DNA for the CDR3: TGTGCCAGCAGCCCACCAGGGTACTACGAGCAGTACTTC. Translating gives CASSPPGYYEQYF. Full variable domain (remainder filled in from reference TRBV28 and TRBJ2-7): DVKVTQSSRYLVKRTGEKVFLECVQDMDHENMFWYRQDPGLGLRLIYFSYDVKMKEKGDIPEGYSVSREKKERFSLILESASTNQTSMYLCASSPPGYYEQYFGPGTRLTVT.

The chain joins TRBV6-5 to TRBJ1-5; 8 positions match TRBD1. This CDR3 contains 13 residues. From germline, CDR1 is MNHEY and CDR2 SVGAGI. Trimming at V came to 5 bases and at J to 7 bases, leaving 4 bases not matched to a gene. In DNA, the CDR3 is TGTGCCAGCAGTAAGGACAGGGTCCAGCCCCAGCATTTT. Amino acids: CASSKDRVQPQHF.

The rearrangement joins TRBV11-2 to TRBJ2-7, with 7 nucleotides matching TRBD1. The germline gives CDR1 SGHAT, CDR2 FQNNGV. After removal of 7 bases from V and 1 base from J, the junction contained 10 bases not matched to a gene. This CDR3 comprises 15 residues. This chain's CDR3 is CASTKSGGQSYEQYF. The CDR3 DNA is TGTGCCAGCACAAAATCAGGGGGACAGTCCTACGAGCAGTACTTC.

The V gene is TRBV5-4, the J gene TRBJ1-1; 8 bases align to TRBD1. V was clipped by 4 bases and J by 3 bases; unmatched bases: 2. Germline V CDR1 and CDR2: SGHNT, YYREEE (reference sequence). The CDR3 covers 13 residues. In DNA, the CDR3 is TGTGCCAGCAGCCAGGACAGGGACACTGAAGCTTTCTTT. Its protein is CASSQDRDTEAFF. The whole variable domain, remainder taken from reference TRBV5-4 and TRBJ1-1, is ETGVTQSPTHLIKTRGQQVTLRCSSQSGHNTVSWYQQALGQGPQFIFQYYREEENGRGNFPPRFSGLQFPNYSSELNVNALELDDSALYLCASSQDRDTEAFFGQGTRLTVV.

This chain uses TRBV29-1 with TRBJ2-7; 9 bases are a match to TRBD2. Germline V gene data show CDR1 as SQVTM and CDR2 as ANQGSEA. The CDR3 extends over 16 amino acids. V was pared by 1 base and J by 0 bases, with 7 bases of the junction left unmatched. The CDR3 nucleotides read TGCAGCGTTGAAGTTCCTAGCGGGATGTTCTCCTACGAGCAGTACTTC. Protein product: CSVEVPSGMFSYEQYF.

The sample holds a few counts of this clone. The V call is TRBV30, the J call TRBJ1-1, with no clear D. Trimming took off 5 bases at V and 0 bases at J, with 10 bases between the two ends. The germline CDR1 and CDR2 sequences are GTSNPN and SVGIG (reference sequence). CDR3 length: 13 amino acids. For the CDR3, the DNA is TGTGCCTGGTCAGTTTCAATGAACACTGAAGCTTTCTTT. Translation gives CAWSVSMNTEAFF.

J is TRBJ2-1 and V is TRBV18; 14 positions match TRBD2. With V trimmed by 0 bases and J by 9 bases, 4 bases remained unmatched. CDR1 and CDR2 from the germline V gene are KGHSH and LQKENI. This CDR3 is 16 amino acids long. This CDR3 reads CASSPPRTSGGSEQFF. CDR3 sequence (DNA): TGTGCCAGCTCACCACCGAGGACTAGCGGGGGGAGTGAGCAGTTCTTC.

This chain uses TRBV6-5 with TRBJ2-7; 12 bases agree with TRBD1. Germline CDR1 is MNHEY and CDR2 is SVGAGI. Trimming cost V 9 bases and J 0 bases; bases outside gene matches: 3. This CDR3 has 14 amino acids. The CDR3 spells CASWDRGLSYEQYF. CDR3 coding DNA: TGTGCCAGTTGGGACAGGGGGCTCTCCTACGAGCAGTACTTC.

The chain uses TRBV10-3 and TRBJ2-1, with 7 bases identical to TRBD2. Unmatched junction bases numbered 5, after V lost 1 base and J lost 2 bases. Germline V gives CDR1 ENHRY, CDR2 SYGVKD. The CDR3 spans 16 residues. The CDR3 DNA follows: TGTGCCATCAGTGAGTACGCGGCGGGAGCCTACAATGAGCAGTTCTTC. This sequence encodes CAISEYAAGAYNEQFF.

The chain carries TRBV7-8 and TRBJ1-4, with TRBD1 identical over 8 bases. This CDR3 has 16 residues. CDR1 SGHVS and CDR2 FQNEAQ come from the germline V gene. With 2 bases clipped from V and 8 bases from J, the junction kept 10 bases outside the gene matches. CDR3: CASSLSIDRGWEKLFF. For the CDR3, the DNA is TGTGCCAGCAGCTTATCTATCGACAGGGGATGGGAAAAACTGTTTTTT.

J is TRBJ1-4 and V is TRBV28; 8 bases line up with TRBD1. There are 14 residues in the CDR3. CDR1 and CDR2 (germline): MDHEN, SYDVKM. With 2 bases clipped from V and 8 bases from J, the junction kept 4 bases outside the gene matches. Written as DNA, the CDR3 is TGTGCCAGCAGTTTACAGGGGGCGGGAGAAAAACTGTTTTTT. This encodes CASSLQGAGEKLFF.

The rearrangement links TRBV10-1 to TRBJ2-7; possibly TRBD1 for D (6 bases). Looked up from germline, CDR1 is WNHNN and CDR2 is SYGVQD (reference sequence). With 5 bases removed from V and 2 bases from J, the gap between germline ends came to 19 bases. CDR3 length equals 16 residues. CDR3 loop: CASSYRDTYSPYEQYF. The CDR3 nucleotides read TGCGCCAGCAGTTACCGGGACACTTATTCACCCTACGAGCAGTACTTC.